The 18 T cell receptor beta chains below come from one sample, sequenced in a study of vaccination effects on CD4 cells after COVID-19. No antigens are known for them. The data were produced by immunoSEQ multiplex PCR, yet TCRdb's version contains in-frame clones alone and is incomplete. The sample has 70,000 or so clones, 65% to 80% seen once. Sequencing followed a ViraFEST assay step that expanded antigen-specific CD4+ T cells with viral peptide pools. CD4+ T cell isolation took place after approximately 11 days of culture. The healthy vaccine recipients, who had no prior SARS-CoV-2 infection, showed negative nucleocapsid antibodies. The material was CD4+ T cells from PBMCs cultured with HCoV-NL63 spike peptides, obtained before COVID-19 vaccination. These receptors were collected from a human donor who received a COVID-19 vaccine.

This chain uses TRBV4-2 with TRBJ2-2; 10 bases match TRBD2. The CDR3 is made up of 17 amino acids. The V gene's germline CDR1 is LGHNA and CDR2 YNFKEQ. The V and J ends lost 4 bases and 1 base, in that order; junction bases with no gene match: 6. CDR3: CASSLQAGGENTGELFF. CDR3 coding DNA: TGTGCCAGCAGCCTCCAAGCGGGGGGGGAGAACACCGGGGAGCTGTTTTTT.

This clone was detected a few times. This chain connects TRBV7-2 to TRBJ1-3; D unclear. Germline CDR1 reads SGHTA; CDR2 reads FQGNSA. V was shortened by 5 bases and J by 2 bases, with 13 bases between the two germline ends. This CDR3 has 15 amino acids. In nucleotides, the CDR3 is TGTGCCAGCAGCGATAACGGTAATACTGGAAACACCATATATTTT. Protein sequence: CASSDNGNTGNTIYF.

Only a few counts were recorded for this clone. The chain has TRBV5-6 and TRBJ2-2; the D is unclear. Trimming took off 3 bases at V and 0 bases at J, with 15 bases between the two ends. From germline, CDR1 is SGHDT and CDR2 YYEEEE. This CDR3 has 17 residues. CDR3 bases: TGTGCCAGCAGCTCAAGGGAAGGGTTAGCGAACACCGGGGAGCTGTTTTTT. Translated: CASSSREGLANTGELFF.

This CDR3 reads CASGFGGGALVLYNEQFF. The CDR3 nucleotides read TGTGCTAGTGGTTTTGGCGGGGGGGCTCTGGTTCTTTACAATGAGCAGTTCTTC. The chain carries TRBV12-5 and TRBJ2-1; TRBD2 matches at 9 bases. The CDR3 has 18 amino acids. V shed 3 bases, J shed 4 bases, and the junction held 13 bases outside the gene matches. CDR1 and CDR2 (germline): LGHNT, FRNRAP.

This chain joins TRBV28 and TRBJ2-3; D may match TRBD1 or TRBD2 (5 bases each). Trimming cost V 3 bases and J 8 bases, with 15 bases left between them. The length of the CDR3 is 14 residues. Per germline, CDR1 MDHEN and CDR2 SYDVKM. In nucleotides, the CDR3 is TGTGCCAGCAGTTTTCCCGGGCTGAGGGGTACGCAGTATTTT. Protein: CASSFPGLRGTQYF.

The V call is TRBV30, the J call TRBJ1-2, with TRBD1 as a possible D gene (5 bases). Looked up from germline, CDR1 is GTSNPN and CDR2 is SVGIG (reference sequence). CDR3 length: 15 amino acids. V dropped 3 bases and J dropped 3 bases, with 17 bases sitting between them. CDR3: CAWRGGGQAHYGYTF. The CDR3 bases are TGTGCCTGGAGGGGGGGTGGCCAGGCACACTATGGCTACACCTTC.

This rearrangement joins TRBV6-2 or TRBV6-3 to TRBJ1-1; D is unclear. Deletions cut 2 bases from V and 4 bases from J, with 5 bases between. The germline gives CDR1 MNHEY, CDR2 SVGEGT. This CDR3 is 12 amino acids long. The CDR3 DNA reads as TGTGCCAGCAGTTACCTTCGCACTGAAGCTTTCTTT. It yields the protein CASSYLRTEAFF.

The chain joins TRBV6-5 to TRBJ1-1; unclear D gene. V was clipped by 5 bases and J by 2 bases, with 12 bases between them. Germline-derived CDR1 and CDR2 are MNHEY and SVGAGI. This CDR3 spans 14 amino acids. The CDR3 region has the DNA TGTGCCAGCAGTCCTCAGAAGTCCAACACTGAAGCTTTCTTT. Translated, it gives CASSPQKSNTEAFF.

This clone was picked up a small number of times. V is TRBV10-1 and J is TRBJ1-3, with D unresolved. V was pared by 5 bases and J by 2 bases, with 13 bases between. Germline assignment: CDR1 WNHNN and CDR2 SYGVQD (reference sequence). The CDR3 contains 15 residues. The CDR3 coding sequence is TGCGCCAGCAGTTCTACTTTGGGCGCTGGAAACACCATATATTTT. This gives the protein CASSSTLGAGNTIYF.

This rearrangement joins TRBV6-2 or TRBV6-3 to TRBJ2-6, with 9 bases lining up with TRBD1. V was pared by 0 bases and J by 0 bases, with 9 bases of the junction left unmatched. The germline CDR1 and CDR2 sequences are MNHEY and SVGEGT. The CDR3 spans 20 residues. The chain's CDR3 is CASSYSPGQGPSSGANVLTF. CDR3 in DNA: TGTGCCAGCAGTTACTCTCCCGGACAGGGGCCCAGCTCTGGGGCCAACGTCCTGACTTTC.

The chain carries TRBV10-1 and TRBJ1-6, with unresolved D. Germline CDR1 reads WNHNN; CDR2 reads SYGVQD (reference sequence). CDR3 size: 15 residues. Trimming left V 9 bases short and J 5 bases short, with 17 bases between. The CDR3 loop reads CASLTPTLNNSPLHF. DNA for the CDR3: TGCGCCAGTCTGACACCAACTCTAAATAATTCACCCCTCCACTTT.

The chain is built from TRBV3-1 (or the pseudogene TRBV3-2) and TRBJ1-3; a weak D match, TRBD1 (5 bases). The V end lost 1 base, the J end lost 3 bases, and 10 bases lay between the germline ends. The CDR3 covers 15 residues. The germline CDR1 and CDR2 sequences are LGHDT and YNNKEL (reference sequence). CDR3 in amino acids: CASSQGGAGGNTIYF. For the CDR3, the DNA is TGTGCCAGCAGCCAAGGAGGGGCCGGTGGAAACACCATATATTTT.

This clone has only a few counts. In DNA form, the CDR3 reads TGTGCCAGCAGCCCGGGACAGCAGCGCGAGCAGTACGTC. Its translation is CASSPGQQREQYV. The V gene is TRBV11-2, the J gene TRBJ2-7; 7 positions agree with TRBD1. The J segment lost 6 bases and the V segment lost 5 bases, leaving 7 bases of the junction unmatched. The CDR3 is 13 amino acids. Germline V lookup: CDR1 SGHAT, CDR2 FQNNGV.

The chain employs TRBV2 and TRBJ2-5, with D unresolved. The germline V gene has CDR1 SNHLY and CDR2 FYNNEI. The CDR3 extends over 13 amino acids. V was shortened by 2 bases and J by 1 base, with 5 bases between the two germline ends. In nucleotides, the CDR3 is TGTGCCAGCAGTGAACACTTCCAAGAGACCCAGTACTTC. This sequence encodes CASSEHFQETQYF.

The chain combines TRBV18 with TRBJ2-1, with TRBD2 identical over 9 bases. Looked up from germline, CDR1 is KGHSH and CDR2 is LQKENI. V gave up 2 bases and J gave up 8 bases; unmatched junction bases: 4. This CDR3 spans 14 amino acids. The chain's CDR3 is CASSPFQREDEQFF. In nucleotides, the CDR3 is TGTGCCAGCTCACCATTTCAGCGGGAGGATGAGCAGTTCTTC. Using reference TRBV18 and TRBJ2-1 for the parts outside the CDR3, the full variable domain is NAGVMQNPRHLVRRRGQEARLRCSPMKGHSHVYWYRQLPEEGLKFMVYLQKENIIDESGMPKERFSAEFPKEGPSILRIQQVVRGDSAAYFCASSPFQREDEQFFGPGTRLTVL.

The V call is TRBV6-5, the J call TRBJ1-1, with no clear D. V was clipped by 6 bases and J by 2 bases, with 13 bases between them. This CDR3 has 14 residues. Germline V lookup: CDR1 MNHEY, CDR2 SVGAGI. The CDR3 bases are TGTGCCAGCAGGGCCGGGAATAGAAACACTGAAGCTTTCTTT. Translated: CASRAGNRNTEAFF.

The genes are TRBV24-1 and TRBJ1-2; D is possibly TRBD1 (5 bases). The germline gives CDR1 KGHDR, CDR2 SFDVKD. This CDR3 comprises 16 residues. V was clipped by 4 bases and J by 4 bases, with 18 bases between them. The CDR3 sequence: CATSDPTGREGYGYTF. CDR3 bases: TGTGCCACCAGTGACCCCACGGGGCGGGAAGGCTATGGCTACACCTTC.

The chain couples TRBV5-5 to TRBJ1-2; 10 nucleotides align to TRBD1. This CDR3 contains 14 residues. Germline V gives CDR1 SGHKS, CDR2 YYEKEE (reference sequence). After removal of 4 bases from V and 8 bases from J, the junction contained 8 bases not matched to a gene. The CDR3 loop reads CASSPRQGAGGYTF. The CDR3 DNA reads TGTGCCAGCAGCCCACGACAGGGGGCAGGGGGCTACACCTTC.